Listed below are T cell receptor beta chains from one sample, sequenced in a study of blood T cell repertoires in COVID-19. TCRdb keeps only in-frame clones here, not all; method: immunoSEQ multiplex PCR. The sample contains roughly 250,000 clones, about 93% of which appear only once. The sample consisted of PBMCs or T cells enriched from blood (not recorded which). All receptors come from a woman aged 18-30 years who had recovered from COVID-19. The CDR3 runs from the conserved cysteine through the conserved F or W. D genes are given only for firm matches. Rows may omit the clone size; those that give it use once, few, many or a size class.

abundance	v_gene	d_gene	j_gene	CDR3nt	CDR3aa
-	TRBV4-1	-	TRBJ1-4	TGCGCCAGCAGCCAAGCAACCAGGGCACTGAATGAAAAACTGTTTTTT	CASSQATRALNEKLFF
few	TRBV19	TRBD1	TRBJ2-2	TGTGCCAGTAGCTTTCGACAGGGTCTTTTAAGCGGGGAGCTGTTTTTT	CASSFRQGLLSGELFF
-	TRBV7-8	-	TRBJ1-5	TGTGCCAGCAGCCAAGACACCGTTTATAGCAATCAGCCCCAGCATTTT	CASSQDTVYSNQPQHF
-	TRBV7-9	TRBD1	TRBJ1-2	TGTGCCAGCAGCTTAGAGAGGACAGGGCTTCTCGACTATGGCTACACCTTC	CASSLERTGLLDYGYTF
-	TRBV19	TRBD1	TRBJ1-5	TGTGCCAGTACCCGACAGGGGGCAGGTCAGCCCCAGCATTTT	CASTRQGAGQPQHF
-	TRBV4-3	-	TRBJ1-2	TGCGCCAGCAGCCAAGATCTTGGGTCCGGGGAGGGCTACACCTTC	CASSQDLGSGEGYTF
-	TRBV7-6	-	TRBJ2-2	TGTGCCAGCAGCTCCGTGACCGGGGAGCTGTTTTTT	CASSSVTGELFF
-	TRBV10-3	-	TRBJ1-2	TGTGCCATCAGCACAGGGCCTGGCTACACCTTC	CAISTGPGYTF
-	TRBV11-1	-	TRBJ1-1	TGTGCCAGCAGTCAGACGACAGGCACTGAAGCTTTCTTT	CASSQTTGTEAFF
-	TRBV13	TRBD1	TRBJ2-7	TGTGCCAGCCGAGGGACAGGGGGCTCCTACGAGCAGTACTTC	CASRGTGGSYEQYF
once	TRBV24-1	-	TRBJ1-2	TGTGCCACCAGCGCAGGGCCCGACTATGGCTACACCTTC	CATSAGPDYGYTF
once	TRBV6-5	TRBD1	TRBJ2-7	TGTGCCAGCAGATCCCGGACAGGTATTACGTACGAGCAGTACTTC	CASRSRTGITYEQYF
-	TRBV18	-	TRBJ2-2	TGTGCCAGCTCACCAGGTAGCACCGGGGAGCTGTTTTTT	CASSPGSTGELFF
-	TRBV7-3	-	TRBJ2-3	TGTGCCAGCAGCTTGGGCGGGTTGGGGGATACGCAGTATTTT	CASSLGGLGDTQYF
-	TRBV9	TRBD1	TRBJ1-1	TGTGCCAGCAGCGCAGGGACAGGGGGGGCCATGAACACTGAAGCTTTCTTT	CASSAGTGGAMNTEAFF
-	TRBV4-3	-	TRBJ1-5	TGCGCCAGCAGCCAAGCCGTGGGCCAGCCCCAGCATTTT	CASSQAVGQPQHF
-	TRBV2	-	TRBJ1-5	TGTGCCAGCAGTGCACAGGATCAGCCCCAGCATTTT	CASSAQDQPQHF
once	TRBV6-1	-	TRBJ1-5	TGTGCCAGCAGTGAACTACAGGATCAGCCCCAGCATTTT	CASSELQDQPQHF
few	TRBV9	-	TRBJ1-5	TGTGCCAGCAGCGTTTCTGGTTTGGAGGCTCAGCCCCAGCATTTT	CASSVSGLEAQPQHF
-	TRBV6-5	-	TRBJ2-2	TGTGCCAGCAGTCGGACTTCTAGGGCCGGGGAGCTGTTTTTT	CASSRTSRAGELFF
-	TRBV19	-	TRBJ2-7	TGTGCCAGTAGTGAACAGGGAAGGTTTGGGGAGCAGTACTTC	CASSEQGRFGEQYF
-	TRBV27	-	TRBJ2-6	TGTGCCAGCAGCCTAGACTCCTCTGGGGCCAACGTCCTGACTTTC	CASSLDSSGANVLTF
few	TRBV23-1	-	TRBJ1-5	TGCGCCAGCAGTCAATTCCGACCGCCATGGGTGGGAGACAATCAGCCCCAGCATTTT	CASSQFRPPWVGDNQPQHF
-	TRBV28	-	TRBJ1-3	TGTGCCAGCAGTTTTATAGGGAGTGGGGTCCACTTGGGAAACACCATATATTTT	CASSFIGSGVHLGNTIYF
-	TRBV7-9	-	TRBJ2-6	TGTGCCAGCAGCTTAGATTCCAGGGATCGGGGGAGGATGGCCAACGTCCTGACTTTC	CASSLDSRDRGRMANVLTF
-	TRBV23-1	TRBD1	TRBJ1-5	TGCGCCAGCAGTCAATCCGACAGGGCCGATAGAGGTCAGCCCCAGCATTTT	CASSQSDRADRGQPQHF